The 16 T cell receptor beta chains listed next were all sequenced from one sample in a study of patients and donors after allogeneic stem cell transplantation. One entry per CDR3 protein, called by TCRdb with MiXCR from the RT-PCR reads. Among more than 150,000 distinct CDR3 sequences listed, around two fifths were seen once. The sequencing sample was made of blood, either unsorted or a sorted T cell fraction (not recorded which). These receptors were collected from a human donor who was either an allogeneic HSCT recipient or a stem cell or donor lymphocyte infusion donor (not recorded which). It is not recorded whose cells these are; they may come from a transplant donor.

The chain employs TRBV4-3 and TRBJ1-2; D possibly corresponds to TRBD1 (5 bases). The ends were cut back, 0 bases at V and 3 bases at J, with 14 bases in the middle. From germline, CDR1 is LGHNA and CDR2 YSLEER. This CDR3 has 16 residues. CDR3 sequence reads: CASSQDILGADYGYTF. The DNA for the CDR3 is TGCGCCAGCAGCCAAGATATTCTTGGGGCAGACTATGGCTACACCTTC.

This clonotype has only a few counts. The chain couples TRBV27 to TRBJ1-3; D perhaps matches TRBD1 (5 bases). The germline V gene has CDR1 MNHEY and CDR2 SMNVEV (reference sequence). This CDR3 comprises 14 residues. Between the trimmed V and J ends, which lost 8 bases and 4 bases, there was a span of 15 bases. CDR3 nucleotide sequence: TGTGCCAGCCGTAAGGTGGGGGTCGGAAACACCATATATTTT. This translates into CASRKVGVGNTIYF.

The chain has TRBV6-2 or TRBV6-3 and TRBJ1-5; tentatively, D is TRBD1 (6 bases). CDR1 and CDR2 (germline): MNHEY, SVGEGT. The CDR3 is 16 residues long. Trimming took off 6 bases at V and 3 bases at J, with 18 bases between the two ends. CDR3 protein: CASRRTQGLSNQPQHF. CDR3 in DNA: TGTGCCAGCAGGCGGACACAGGGACTCTCCAATCAGCCCCAGCATTTT.

In its sample, this clonotype was seen a few times. The chain uses TRBV2 and TRBJ1-2; TRBD1 might be the D (5 bases). Trimming left V 1 base short and J 8 bases short, with 14 bases between. Germline CDR1 SNHLY, CDR2 FYNNEI. This CDR3 spans 14 amino acids. The DNA for the CDR3 is TGTGCCAGCAGTGAAGTTGGGGCTTCTTACGGCTACACCTTC. This sequence encodes CASSEVGASYGYTF.

This chain joins TRBV3-1 and TRBJ1-1; a weak D match, TRBD1 (6 bases). The CDR3 covers 15 residues. Trimming took off 2 bases at V and 4 bases at J, with 14 bases between the two ends. Germline V gives CDR1 LGHDT, CDR2 YNNKEL (reference sequence). CDR3 loop: CASSQRGGGGTEAFF. The CDR3 bases are TGTGCCAGCAGCCAACGGGGGGGAGGGGGCACTGAAGCTTTCTTT.

The chain carries TRBV25-1 and TRBJ1-2; no clear D gene. The CDR3 has 17 amino acids. The germline V and J ends were trimmed by 1 base and 2 bases, with 17 bases remaining between them. Looked up from germline, CDR1 is MGHDK and CDR2 is SYGVNS. CDR3 amino acids: CASSESRSRVSNYGYTF. The CDR3 nucleotides read TGTGCCAGCAGTGAATCCCGCTCGCGGGTATCCAACTATGGCTACACCTTC.

The table lists this clonotype with a few counts. The chain uses TRBV12-3 or TRBV12-4 and TRBJ1-5, with D possibly being TRBD1 (5 bases). Trimming stripped 7 bases from V and 1 base from J, with 11 bases between. This CDR3 has 14 amino acids. The CDR3 is CASTPSGSNQPQHF. The CDR3 DNA reads as TGTGCCAGCACCCCCTCAGGGAGCAATCAGCCCCAGCATTTT.

The chain links TRBV12-3 or TRBV12-4 to TRBJ2-1; 7 bases are a match to TRBD2. CDR3 length: 12 amino acids. The J segment lost 15 bases and the V segment lost 5 bases, leaving 10 bases of the junction unmatched. This chain's CDR3 is CASSLTSIHPFF. CDR3 nucleotides: TGTGCCAGCAGTCTGACTAGCATACATCCGTTCTTC.

The rearrangement uses TRBV4-1 and TRBJ1-1; tentative D call: TRBD1 (6 bases). Trimming removed 3 bases at V and 10 bases at J, with 18 bases between. CDR1 MGHRA and CDR2 YSYEKL come from the germline V gene. The CDR3 loop spans 14 amino acids. Written as DNA, the CDR3 is TGCGCCAGCAGCCACTTCAGGGGTAGTAGCGGAGCTTTCTTT. Translated: CASSHFRGSSGAFF.

This chain uses TRBV27 with TRBJ2-3; possible D gene TRBD2, 6 bases. The CDR3 consists of 16 residues. The V end was cut by 6 bases, the J end by 1 base, with 17 bases between. Germline CDR1 MNHEY, CDR2 SMNVEV (reference sequence). The CDR3 coding sequence is TGTGCCAGCAGCCCTCTCTTGGGGGAGGGCACAGATACGCAGTATTTT. This translates into CASSPLLGEGTDTQYF.

The V gene is TRBV10-3, the J gene TRBJ2-7; D remains ambiguous. The CDR3 covers 13 residues. Germline-derived CDR1 and CDR2 are ENHRY and SYGVKD. Trimming took off 11 bases at V and 0 bases at J, with 14 bases between the two ends. The CDR3 here is CAHHWAGSYEQYF. The CDR3, as DNA: TGTGCCCATCATTGGGCTGGCTCCTACGAGCAGTACTTC.

This clonotype was counted a few times. The chain employs TRBV7-9 and TRBJ1-5; D is perhaps TRBD1 (5 bases). Germline assignment: CDR1 SEHNR and CDR2 FQNEAQ (reference sequence). CDR3 length: 14 residues. Trimming removed 4 bases from V and 0 bases from J, with 7 bases in between. CDR3: CASSSRDSNQPQHF. The CDR3 nucleotides read TGTGCCAGCAGCTCCAGGGATAGCAATCAGCCCCAGCATTTT.

This clonotype was counted only a few times. V gene TRBV29-1 combines with J gene TRBJ1-2; 9 bases fit TRBD1. This CDR3 contains 14 residues. Unmatched junction bases numbered 1, after V lost 0 bases and J lost 2 bases. Looked up from germline, CDR1 is SQVTM and CDR2 is ANQGSEA. CDR3 loop: CSVEETGGNYGYTF. The DNA for the CDR3 is TGCAGCGTTGAAGAAACAGGGGGCAACTATGGCTACACCTTC.

This clonotype showed up just a few times. The chain couples TRBV6-1 to TRBJ1-5; 11 nucleotides line up with TRBD1. The length of the CDR3 is 18 residues. The V segment lost 4 bases and the J segment 3 bases; nucleotides outside the gene matches: 11. Germline CDR1 MNHNS, CDR2 SASEGT. CDR3 DNA: TGTGCCAGCAGTGGCTGGACAGGGGGCGATACCAACAATCAGCCCCAGCATTTT. Translating it yields CASSGWTGGDTNNQPQHF.

This clonotype was detected only a few times. The chain uses TRBV30 and TRBJ1-6; D may be TRBD1 (5 bases). The CDR3 totals 14 residues. The V and J ends lost 2 bases and 3 bases respectively, with 8 bases between them. Germline V gene lookup returns CDR1 GTSNPN and CDR2 SVGIG (reference sequence). CDR3 loop: CAWSLGHYNSPLHF. In DNA form, the CDR3 reads TGTGCCTGGAGTCTTGGACACTATAATTCACCCCTCCACTTT.

This chain connects TRBV28 to TRBJ2-1; 9 nucleotides agree with TRBD1. There are 18 residues in the CDR3. Trimming removed 6 bases from V and 8 bases from J; junction bases left unmatched: 20. Germline assignment: CDR1 MDHEN and CDR2 SYDVKM. Written as DNA, the CDR3 is TGTGCCAGCAGAACCCGATACTCGTTTACAGGGGGCAACGATGAGCAGTTCTTC. As protein: CASRTRYSFTGGNDEQFF.